This T cell receptor beta chain was profiled in a study of cytomegalovirus exposure and HLA in healthy donors. Details on this clone: Its antigen is not known.

Produced via immunoSEQ multiplex PCR; TCRdb's table is partial and in-frame only. Of 150,000 to 200,000 clones listed, 81% were seen once; the top ten hold over 0.95%. J gave up 5 bases and V 5 bases, and 9 bases lay outside the gene matches. CDR1 SGHVS and CDR2 FNYEAQ come from the germline V gene. The length of the CDR3 is 15 residues. Study results and caveats: Cytomegalovirus status was reportedly diagnosed by the classifier with high specificity and sensitivity. Whilst most TCR sequences proved rare, a subset of public TCRs occurred across many donors. CMV antigen specificity was confirmed in vitro for three CMV-associated chains.

Sequencing was done on a sample of PBMCs. The gene calls are TRBV7-6 and TRBJ1-1; 9 bases map to TRBD1. The sequence derives from a woman in her 30s in good health and CMV-seronegative. CDR3: CASSGGTGLRTEAFF. The DNA of the CDR3 is TGTGCCAGCAGCGGAGGGACAGGGCTGAGGACTGAAGCTTTCTTT.